The clone carrying this T cell receptor (beta chain) showed up just a few times. The antigen is undetermined. Unique molecular identifiers had been added to the TCR beta cDNA libraries. Researchers reported 400,000 to 600,000 cDNA molecules coming from around 1 to 10 million T cells. A single record per CDR3 protein comes from TCRdb applying MiXCR to the PCR reads. The data hold 350,000 to 450,000 distinct CDR3 sequences, with approximately 37% observed a single time. The data are from a study of post-analysis software for immune sequencing data. Study background: Disease trajectories encompassed relapsing-remitting, secondary progressive and progressive-relapsing multiple sclerosis.

Findings and caveats of the study: When compared against controls, multiple sclerosis patients showed significantly lower normalized Chao1 diversity. Strong co-clustering by F measure was evident for samples that had been prepared in the same batch.

This receptor was identified in a girl aged 2 to 10 with multiple sclerosis. Material for sequencing was blood.

The CDR3 here is CASSAPPWKEQFF. The CDR3 DNA follows: TGTGCCAGCAGCGCCCCCCCCTGGAAAGAGCAGTTCTTC. The chain joins TRBV7-8 to TRBJ2-1; D ambiguous. The V end was cut by 5 bases, the J end by 10 bases, with 15 bases between. CDR3 length equals 13 residues. CDR1 and CDR2 from the germline V gene are SGHVS and FQNEAQ.